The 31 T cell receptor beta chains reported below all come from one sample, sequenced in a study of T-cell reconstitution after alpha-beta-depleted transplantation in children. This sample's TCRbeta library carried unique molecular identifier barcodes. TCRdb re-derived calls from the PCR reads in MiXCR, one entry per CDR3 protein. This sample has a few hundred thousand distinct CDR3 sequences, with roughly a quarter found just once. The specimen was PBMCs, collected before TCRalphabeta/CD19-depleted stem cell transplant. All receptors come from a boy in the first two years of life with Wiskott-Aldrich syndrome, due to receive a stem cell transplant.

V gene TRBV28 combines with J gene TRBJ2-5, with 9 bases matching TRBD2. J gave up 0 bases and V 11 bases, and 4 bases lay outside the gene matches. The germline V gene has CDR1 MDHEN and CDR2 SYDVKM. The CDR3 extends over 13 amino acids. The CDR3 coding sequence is TGTGCCGTGCGGGAGGGGAACCAAGAGACCCAGTACTTC. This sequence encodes CAVREGNQETQYF.

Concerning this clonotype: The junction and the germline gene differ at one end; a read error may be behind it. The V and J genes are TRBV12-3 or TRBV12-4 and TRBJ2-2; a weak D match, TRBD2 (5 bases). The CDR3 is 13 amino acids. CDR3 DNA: TGTGCCAGCAGTTTCCGGAACACCGGGGTGCTGTTTTTT. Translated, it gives CASSFRNTGVLFF.

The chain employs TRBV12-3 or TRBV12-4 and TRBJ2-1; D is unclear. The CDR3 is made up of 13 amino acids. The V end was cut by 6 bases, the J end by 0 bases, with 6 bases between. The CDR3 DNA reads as TGTGCCAGCAGAGGTTCCTCCTACAATGAGCAGTTCTTC. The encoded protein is CASRGSSYNEQFF.

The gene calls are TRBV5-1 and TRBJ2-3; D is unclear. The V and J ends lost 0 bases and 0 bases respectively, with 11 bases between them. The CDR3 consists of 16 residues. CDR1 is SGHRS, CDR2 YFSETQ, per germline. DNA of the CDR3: TGCGCCAGCAGCTTGGCCGGGCGAACCAGCACAGATACGCAGTATTTT. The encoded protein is CASSLAGRTSTDTQYF. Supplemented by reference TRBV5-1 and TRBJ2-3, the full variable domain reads KAGVTQTPRYLIKTRGQQVTLSCSPISGHRSVSWYQQTPGQGLQFLFEYFSETQRNKGNFPGRFSGRQFSNSRSEMNVSTLELGDSALYLCASSLAGRTSTDTQYFGPGTRLTVL.

CDR3 bases: TGTGCCATCAGACCGGGACAGGGGGCTTTAGAGACCCAGTACTTC. It yields the protein CAIRPGQGALETQYF. The J gene is TRBJ2-5, the V gene TRBV10-3; 12 nucleotides line up with TRBD1. V lost 6 bases and J lost 4; bases outside the gene matches: 6. The CDR3 sequence is 15 residues long. Germline V gene lookup returns CDR1 ENHRY and CDR2 SYGVKD.

CDR3 nucleotide sequence: TGCGCCAGCAGCCAAGCACAGACAAAGTCCTACGAGCAGTACTTC. It encodes CASSQAQTKSYEQYF. The chain is built from TRBV4-1 and TRBJ2-7; D gene ambiguous. The CDR3 extends over 15 amino acids. The germline V gene encodes CDR1 MGHRA and CDR2 YSYEKL. Trimming took off 1 base at V and 1 base at J, with 11 bases between the two ends.

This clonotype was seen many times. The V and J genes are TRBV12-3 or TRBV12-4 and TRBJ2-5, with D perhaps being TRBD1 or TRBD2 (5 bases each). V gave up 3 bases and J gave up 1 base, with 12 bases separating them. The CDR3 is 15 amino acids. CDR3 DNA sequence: TGTGCCAGCAGTTTGGGTTCCGGGGCCCAAGAGACCCAGTACTTC. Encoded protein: CASSLGSGAQETQYF.

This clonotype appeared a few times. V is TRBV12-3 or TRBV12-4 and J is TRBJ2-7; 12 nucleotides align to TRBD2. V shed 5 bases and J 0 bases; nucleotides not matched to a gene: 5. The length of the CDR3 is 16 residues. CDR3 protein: CASSARGLAGSYEQYF. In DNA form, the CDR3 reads TGTGCCAGCAGTGCCCGGGGACTAGCGGGCTCCTACGAGCAGTACTTC.

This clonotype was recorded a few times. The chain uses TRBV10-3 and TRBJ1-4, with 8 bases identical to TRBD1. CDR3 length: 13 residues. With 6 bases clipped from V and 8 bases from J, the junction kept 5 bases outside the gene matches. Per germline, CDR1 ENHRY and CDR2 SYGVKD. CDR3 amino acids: CAIRDGQGEKLFF. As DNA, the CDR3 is TGTGCCATCAGAGATGGACAGGGCGAAAAACTGTTTTTT.

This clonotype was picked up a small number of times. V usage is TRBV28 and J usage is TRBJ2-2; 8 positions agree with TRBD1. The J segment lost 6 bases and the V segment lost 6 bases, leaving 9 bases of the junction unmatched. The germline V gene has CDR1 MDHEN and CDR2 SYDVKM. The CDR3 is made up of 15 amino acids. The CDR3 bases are TGTGCCAGCAGCACGACGCCGGGACAGGCCGGGGAGCTGTTTTTT. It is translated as CASSTTPGQAGELFF.

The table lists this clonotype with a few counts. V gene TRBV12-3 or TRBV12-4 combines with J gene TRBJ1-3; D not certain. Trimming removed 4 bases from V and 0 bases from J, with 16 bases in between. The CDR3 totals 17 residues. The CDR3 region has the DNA TGTGCCAGCAGTTACCAAAGCCGCAATTACTCTGGAAACACCATATATTTT. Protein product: CASSYQSRNYSGNTIYF.

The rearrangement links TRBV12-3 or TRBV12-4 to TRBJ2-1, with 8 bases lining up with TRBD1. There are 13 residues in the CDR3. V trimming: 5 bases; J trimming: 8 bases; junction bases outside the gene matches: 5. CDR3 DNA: TGTGCCAGCAGTCCGGACAGGGCGGATGAGCAGTTCTTC. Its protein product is CASSPDRADEQFF.

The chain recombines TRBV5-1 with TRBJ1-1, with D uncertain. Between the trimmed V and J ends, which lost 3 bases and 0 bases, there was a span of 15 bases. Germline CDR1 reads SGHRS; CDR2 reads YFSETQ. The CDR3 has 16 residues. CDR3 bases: TGCGCCAGCAGCTCCAAAGGAGGCCGAATGAACACTGAAGCTTTCTTT. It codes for CASSSKGGRMNTEAFF.

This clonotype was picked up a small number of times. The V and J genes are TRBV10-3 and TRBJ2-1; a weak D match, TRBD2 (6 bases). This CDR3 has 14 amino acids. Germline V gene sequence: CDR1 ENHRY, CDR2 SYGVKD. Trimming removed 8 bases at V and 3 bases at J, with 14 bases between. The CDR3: CAIRDSGNYNEQFF. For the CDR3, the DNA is TGTGCCATCCGAGATAGCGGAAACTACAATGAGCAGTTCTTC.

The CDR3 DNA follows: TGCAGTGCTTGGGACAGGGCTCAAGAGACCCAGTACTTC. Its translation: CSAWDRAQETQYF. This chain uses TRBV20-1 with TRBJ2-5, with 9 bases identical to TRBD1. J gave up 2 bases and V 5 bases, and 3 bases lay outside the gene matches. The V gene's germline CDR1 is DFQATT and CDR2 SNEGSKA (reference sequence). CDR3 length: 13 amino acids.

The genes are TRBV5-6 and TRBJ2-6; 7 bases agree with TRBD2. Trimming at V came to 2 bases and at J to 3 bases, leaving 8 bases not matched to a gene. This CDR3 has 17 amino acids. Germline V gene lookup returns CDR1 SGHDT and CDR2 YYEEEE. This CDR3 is CASSFRVLAVGANVLTF. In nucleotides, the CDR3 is TGTGCCAGCAGCTTCAGGGTTCTAGCGGTTGGGGCCAACGTCCTGACTTTC. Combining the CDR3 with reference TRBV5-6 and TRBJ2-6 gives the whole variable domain DAGVTQSPTHLIKTRGQQVTLRCSPKSGHDTVSWYQQALGQGPQFIFQYYEEEERQRGNFPDRFSGHQFPNYSSELNVNALLLGDSALYLCASSFRVLAVGANVLTFGAGSRLTVL.

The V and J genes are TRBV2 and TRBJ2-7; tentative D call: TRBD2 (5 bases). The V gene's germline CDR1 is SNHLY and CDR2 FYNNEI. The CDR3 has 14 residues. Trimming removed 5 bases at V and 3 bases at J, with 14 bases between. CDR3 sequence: CASSIEADLYEQYF. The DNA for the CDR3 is TGTGCCAGCAGTATAGAAGCGGACCTCTACGAGCAGTACTTC.

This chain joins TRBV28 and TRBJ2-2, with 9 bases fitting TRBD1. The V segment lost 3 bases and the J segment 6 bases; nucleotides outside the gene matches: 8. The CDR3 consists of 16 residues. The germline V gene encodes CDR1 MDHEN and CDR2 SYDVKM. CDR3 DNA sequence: TGTGCCAGCAGTTTCAGGGGGACAGGGAGAGCCGGGGAGCTGTTTTTT. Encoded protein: CASSFRGTGRAGELFF.

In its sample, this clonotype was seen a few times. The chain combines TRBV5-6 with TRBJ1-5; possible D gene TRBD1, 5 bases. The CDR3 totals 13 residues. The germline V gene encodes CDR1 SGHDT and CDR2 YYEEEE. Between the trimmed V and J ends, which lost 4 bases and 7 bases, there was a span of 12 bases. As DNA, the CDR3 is TGTGCCAGCAGCCCCATGGGGGGGCAGCCCCAGCATTTT. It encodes CASSPMGGQPQHF.

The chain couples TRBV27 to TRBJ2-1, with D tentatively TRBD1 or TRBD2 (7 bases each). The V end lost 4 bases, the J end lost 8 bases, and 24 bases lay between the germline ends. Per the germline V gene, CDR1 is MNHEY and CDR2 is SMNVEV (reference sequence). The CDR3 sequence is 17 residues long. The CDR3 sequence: CASSSGEGANVRHEQFF. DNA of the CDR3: TGTGCCAGCAGTTCCGGGGAGGGGGCGAATGTAAGGCATGAGCAGTTCTTC.

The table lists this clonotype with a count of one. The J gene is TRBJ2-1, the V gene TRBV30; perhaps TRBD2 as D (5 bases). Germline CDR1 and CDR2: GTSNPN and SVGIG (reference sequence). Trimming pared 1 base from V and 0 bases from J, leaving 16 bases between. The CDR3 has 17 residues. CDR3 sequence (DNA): TGTGCCTGGAGTGAACCCTGGACTCTTAGCTCCTACAATGAGCAGTTCTTC. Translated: CAWSEPWTLSSYNEQFF.

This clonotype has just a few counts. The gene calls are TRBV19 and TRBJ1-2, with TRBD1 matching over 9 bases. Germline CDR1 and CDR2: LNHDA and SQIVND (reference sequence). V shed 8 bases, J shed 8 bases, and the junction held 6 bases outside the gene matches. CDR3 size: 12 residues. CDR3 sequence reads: CASLRDREGYTF. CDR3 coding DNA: TGTGCCAGTCTCCGGGACAGGGAAGGCTACACCTTC.

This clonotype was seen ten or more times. The CDR3 nucleotides are TGCGCCAGCAGCTTGATCGGCACCGGGGAGCTGTTTTTT. This sequence encodes CASSLIGTGELFF. The chain recombines TRBV5-1 with TRBJ2-2; D is undetermined. CDR3 size: 13 residues. Germline V CDR1 and CDR2: SGHRS, YFSETQ. Trimming removed 1 base at V and 4 bases at J, with 5 bases between.

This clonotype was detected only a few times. CDR3 amino acids: CATSRDRISGFYNEQFF. The DNA of the CDR3 is TGTGCCACCAGCAGAGATCGAATTAGCGGATTCTACAATGAGCAGTTCTTC. J is TRBJ2-1 and V is TRBV15, with a tentative D call TRBD2 (6 bases). The length of the CDR3 is 17 residues. Germline V lookup: CDR1 LNHNV, CDR2 YYDKDF (reference sequence). Deletions cut 0 bases from V and 3 bases from J, with 15 bases between.

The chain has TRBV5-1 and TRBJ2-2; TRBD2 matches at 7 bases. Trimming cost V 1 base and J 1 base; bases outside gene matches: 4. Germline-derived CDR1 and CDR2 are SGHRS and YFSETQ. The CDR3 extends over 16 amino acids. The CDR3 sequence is CASSLYPSGNTGELFF. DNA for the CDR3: TGCGCCAGCAGCTTGTATCCTAGCGGGAACACCGGGGAGCTGTTTTTT.

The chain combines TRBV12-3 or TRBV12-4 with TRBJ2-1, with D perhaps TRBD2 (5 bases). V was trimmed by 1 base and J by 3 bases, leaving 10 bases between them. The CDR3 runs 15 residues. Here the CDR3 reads CASSLDGVYYNEQFF. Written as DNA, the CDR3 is TGTGCCAGCAGTTTAGACGGGGTTTACTACAATGAGCAGTTCTTC.

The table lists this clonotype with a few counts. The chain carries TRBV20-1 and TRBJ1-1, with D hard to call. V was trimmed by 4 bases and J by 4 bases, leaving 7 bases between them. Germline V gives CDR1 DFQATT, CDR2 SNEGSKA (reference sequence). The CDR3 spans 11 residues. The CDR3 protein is CSANRGTEAFF. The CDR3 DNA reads TGCAGTGCTAACCGGGGCACTGAAGCTTTCTTT.

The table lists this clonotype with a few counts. The CDR3 DNA reads as TGCAGTGCTAGTGTTGGGACTAGCGGGAGAGAGACCCAGTACTTC. This translates into CSASVGTSGRETQYF. The chain carries TRBV20-1 and TRBJ2-5; 14 positions agree with TRBD2. Trimming took 3 bases from V and 4 from J; bases not matched to a gene: 4. CDR1 and CDR2 from the germline V gene are DFQATT and SNEGSKA (reference sequence). There are 15 residues in the CDR3.

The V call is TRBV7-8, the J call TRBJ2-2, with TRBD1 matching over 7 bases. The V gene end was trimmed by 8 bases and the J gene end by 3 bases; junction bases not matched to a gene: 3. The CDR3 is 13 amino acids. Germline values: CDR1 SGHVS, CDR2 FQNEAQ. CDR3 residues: CASGQAYTGELFF. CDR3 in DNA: TGTGCCAGCGGACAGGCGTACACCGGGGAGCTGTTTTTT.

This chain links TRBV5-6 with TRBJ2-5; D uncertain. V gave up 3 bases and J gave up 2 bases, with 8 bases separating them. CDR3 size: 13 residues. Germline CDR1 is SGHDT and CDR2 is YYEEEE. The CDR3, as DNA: TGTGCCAGCAGCTATGGGCTGCAAGAGACCCAGTACTTC. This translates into CASSYGLQETQYF.

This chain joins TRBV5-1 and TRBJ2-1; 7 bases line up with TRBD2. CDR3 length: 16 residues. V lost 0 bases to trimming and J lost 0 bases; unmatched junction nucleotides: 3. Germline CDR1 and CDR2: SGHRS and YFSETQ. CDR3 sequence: CASSLAAGVSYNEQFF. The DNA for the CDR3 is TGCGCCAGCAGCTTGGCCGCGGGAGTCTCCTACAATGAGCAGTTCTTC.